This TCR beta chain was sequenced in a study of beta chain features in type 1 diabetes. Study-level information: Across every sample, around 98 million sorted cells were examined in total. Findings of the study overall: A pattern of fewer insertions and more deletions at VDJ junctions was seen in type 1 diabetes patients. Compared with healthy donors, patients appeared to share more similar naive, central memory and regulatory TCRB repertoires.

To note about this clone: Antigen unknown.

Markers CD45RO/CCR7/CD25/CD127/CD95/CD27 served to sort CD4+ naive, central memory, regulatory and stem cell-like memory cells. Sequencing targeted expressed TCRB transcripts, as all isolated RNA had been reverse transcribed. This table comes from immunoSEQ multiplex PCR, and its TCRdb copy is limited to in-frame clones, with some not included. The sample carries over 120,000 clones, about a tenth recorded once. Germline assignment: CDR1 KGHSH and CDR2 LQKENI. The CDR3 is made up of 17 amino acids. V was clipped by 0 bases and J by 3 bases; unmatched bases: 7. The clonotype comes from a man aged 18-30 years in good health. Specimen: central memory CD4+ T cells from blood. The chain combines TRBV18 with TRBJ2-3, with 9 bases matching TRBD2. The CDR3 sequence: CASSPPSSGVGTDTQYF. The CDR3 region has the DNA TGTGCCAGCTCACCACCTTCTAGCGGGGTCGGGACAGATACGCAGTATTTT.